The 20 T cell receptor beta chains presented below share a single source sample, sequenced in a study of shared clonotypes between healthy human individuals (dated by TCRdb to between 2020 and 2021). For the CD8 naive samples, CD45RO-negative cells were positively selected for CCR7, yielding a CD45RA+CCR7+ population from which TemRA cells were excluded. The library was obtained by the immunoSEQ multiplex PCR assay. Drawn from immuneACCESS, this table holds only the in-frame rearrangements with V and J called that TCRdb kept. Clones are partly lost; checked studies trace under half to an unresolved V gene and leave the rest unexplained. Present in this sample are about 2 million clones, about 95% of which were seen just once. The ten largest clones represent about 1.1% of the sample. Sequenced sample: naive CD8+ T cells sorted from blood. The meaning of the sample's cell subset or site label: CD45RA+CCR7+. These receptors all come from a young man in good health.

The chain carries TRBV19 and TRBJ2-7, with a weak D call TRBD2 (6 bases). From germline, CDR1 is LNHDA and CDR2 SQIVND (reference sequence). The CDR3 totals 15 residues. Between the trimmed V and J ends, which lost 6 bases and 2 bases, there was a span of 17 bases. The CDR3 DNA is TGTGCCAGTAGGGAGGGGACCGAATTTCCCTACGAGCAGTACTTC. Translating it yields CASREGTEFPYEQYF.

The rearrangement joins TRBV2 to TRBJ2-3, with D unresolved. Trimming cost V 0 bases and J 1 base, with 8 bases left between them. The germline CDR1 and CDR2 sequences are SNHLY and FYNNEI. CDR3 length: 15 amino acids. The CDR3 sequence is CASSEAPQGTDTQYF. In DNA form, the CDR3 reads TGTGCCAGCAGTGAAGCGCCGCAGGGCACAGATACGCAGTATTTT.

Of note for this clone: This specimen includes other DNA sequences encoding the same CDR3. The V call is TRBV9, the J call TRBJ2-7; 7 positions match TRBD2. J was trimmed by 3 bases and V by 0 bases; bases with no gene match: 0. Germline CDR1 reads SGDLS; CDR2 reads YYNGEE. The CDR3 runs to 13 residues. For the CDR3, the DNA is TGTGCCAGCAGCGTAGGGGAGGGCTACGAGCAGTACTTC. This gives the protein CASSVGEGYEQYF.

The V and J genes are TRBV25-1 and TRBJ2-4; D gene ambiguous. The germline V gene encodes CDR1 MGHDK and CDR2 SYGVNS. V lost 3 bases to trimming and J lost 6 bases, with 9 bases between them. There are 13 residues in the CDR3. CDR3 residues: CASSEGGGNIQYF. Written as DNA, the CDR3 is TGTGCCAGCAGTGAGGGCGGCGGAAACATTCAGTACTTC. Full variable domain (rest looked up from reference TRBV25-1 and TRBJ2-4): EADIYQTPRYLVIGTGKKITLECSQTMGHDKMYWYQQDPGMELHLIHYSYGVNSTEKGDLSSESTVSRIRTEHFPLTLESARPSHTSQYLCASSEGGGNIQYFGAGTRLSVL.

The chain uses TRBV27 and TRBJ2-1; the D gene is possibly TRBD1 (6 bases). Per germline, CDR1 MNHEY and CDR2 SMNVEV (reference sequence). The CDR3 sequence is 15 residues long. Trimming took off 7 bases at V and 3 bases at J, with 16 bases between the two ends. As DNA, the CDR3 is TGTGCCAGCACCGTGCTGGGGGCCTTCTACAATGAGCAGTTCTTC. This codes for CASTVLGAFYNEQFF.

The chain employs TRBV4-1 and TRBJ1-6; D perhaps matches TRBD1 (5 bases). Looked up from germline, CDR1 is MGHRA and CDR2 is YSYEKL. The V gene lost 2 bases and the J gene lost 10 bases, with 12 bases spanning the gap. This CDR3 comprises 14 residues. CDR3 sequence: CASSQMRGLSPLHF. CDR3 in DNA: TGCGCCAGCAGCCAAATGAGGGGCCTGTCACCCCTCCACTTT.

With regard to this clone: At the DNA level, this CDR3 is encoded by other sequences in the same sample as well. The chain is built from TRBV9 and TRBJ2-7; TRBD2 matches at 7 bases. Per germline, CDR1 SGDLS and CDR2 YYNGEE. CDR3 size: 14 residues. J lost 5 bases, V lost 0 bases, and 5 bases had no gene match. The CDR3: CASSVGGGTHEQYF. The CDR3 DNA is TGTGCCAGCAGCGTAGGCGGGGGAACTCACGAGCAGTACTTC.

This chain uses TRBV10-3 with TRBJ2-7; D assignment may be TRBD1 or TRBD2 (5 bases each). This CDR3 comprises 10 residues. Germline V gene sequence: CDR1 ENHRY, CDR2 SYGVKD. The V and J ends lost 10 bases and 5 bases respectively, with 9 bases between them. CDR3 in DNA: TGTGCCACCTGGGGGAACGAGCAGTACTTC. Translated: CATWGNEQYF.

V usage is TRBV9 and J usage is TRBJ1-1; 11 bases agree with TRBD1. V gave up 4 bases and J gave up 4 bases; unmatched junction bases: 9. The CDR3 extends over 16 amino acids. Looked up from germline, CDR1 is SGDLS and CDR2 is YYNGEE. Here the CDR3 DNA reads TGTGCCAGCAGCCCAGGGACAGGGGGAGGAGGCACTGAAGCTTTCTTT. Amino acid sequence: CASSPGTGGGGTEAFF.

The chain combines TRBV2 with TRBJ2-7; the D is unclear. Deletions cut 4 bases from V and 3 bases from J, with 10 bases between. The CDR3 sequence is 13 residues long. Germline V CDR1 and CDR2: SNHLY, FYNNEI. CDR3 in amino acids: CASSASNLYEQYF. CDR3 nucleotide sequence: TGTGCCAGCAGTGCCAGTAATCTCTACGAGCAGTACTTC.

V usage is TRBV6-1 and J usage is TRBJ2-7; D not certain. Trimming removed 2 bases from V and 2 bases from J, with 10 bases in between. There are 14 residues in the CDR3. The germline gives CDR1 MNHNS, CDR2 SASEGT. CDR3: CASSEWPKTYEQYF. The CDR3 DNA sequence: TGTGCCAGCAGTGAATGGCCTAAGACCTACGAGCAGTACTTC.

The chain recombines TRBV9 with TRBJ2-7; 8 bases are a match to TRBD2. V shed 0 bases, J shed 0 bases, and the junction held 5 bases outside the gene matches. CDR3 length: 16 residues. Germline-derived CDR1 and CDR2 are SGDLS and YYNGEE. The CDR3 coding sequence is TGTGCCAGCAGCGTAGACCCAGCGGGGGTCTCCTACGAGCAGTACTTC. Residues: CASSVDPAGVSYEQYF.

V is TRBV25-1 and J is TRBJ2-2; D possibly uses TRBD1 or TRBD2 (6 bases each). The CDR3 consists of 14 residues. Germline V CDR1 and CDR2: MGHDK, SYGVNS. V gave up 3 bases and J gave up 8 bases, with 13 bases separating them. The CDR3 DNA sequence: TGTGCCAGCAGTGATGCAGGGGCGGGAGGGGAGCTGTTTTTT. Encoded protein: CASSDAGAGGELFF.

The chain employs TRBV30 and TRBJ1-2; D gene unclear. CDR3 length: 12 amino acids. Germline V gene sequence: CDR1 GTSNPN, CDR2 SVGIG (reference sequence). Trimming took off 3 bases at V and 4 bases at J, with 9 bases between the two ends. CDR3 DNA: TGTGCCTGGAGCATCTCCTCCTATGGCTACACCTTC. Amino acids: CAWSISSYGYTF.

The chain combines TRBV27 with TRBJ2-1; 7 nucleotides line up with TRBD1. V dropped 2 bases and J dropped 8; count of bases not matched to a gene: 12. The CDR3 runs to 16 residues. The germline V gene encodes CDR1 MNHEY and CDR2 SMNVEV (reference sequence). CDR3 region: CASSLRGPDRDDEQFF. CDR3 bases: TGTGCCAGCAGTTTAAGGGGCCCTGACAGGGATGATGAGCAGTTCTTC.

The chain combines TRBV5-1 with TRBJ2-7; the match to TRBD2 covers 7 bases. The length of the CDR3 is 14 residues. V dropped 0 bases and J dropped 3; count of bases not matched to a gene: 3. CDR1 SGHRS and CDR2 YFSETQ come from the germline V gene. The CDR3 region has the DNA TGCGCCAGCAGCTTGGGAGCGGGGTACTACGAGCAGTACTTC. This gives the protein CASSLGAGYYEQYF.

The chain employs TRBV5-6 and TRBJ2-3, with TRBD1 matching over 7 bases. This CDR3 is built from 14 residues. V shed 0 bases, J shed 7 bases, and the junction held 5 bases outside the gene matches. CDR1 and CDR2 (germline): SGHDT, YYEEEE. The DNA of the CDR3 is TGTGCCAGCAGCTTGGAAACAGGGGATAATACGCAGTATTTT. Translation: CASSLETGDNTQYF.

The chain recombines TRBV9 with TRBJ1-2; the match to TRBD1 covers 9 bases. With V trimmed by 3 bases and J by 7 bases, 13 bases remained unmatched. This CDR3 is built from 16 residues. Per the germline V gene, CDR1 is SGDLS and CDR2 is YYNGEE. The CDR3 DNA follows: TGTGCCAGCAGCGGACCCCCGGGACAGGGTTCGGTTGGCTACACCTTC. Translated: CASSGPPGQGSVGYTF.

The genes are TRBV5-1 and TRBJ2-7, with TRBD1 matching over 7 bases. This CDR3 contains 13 residues. Unmatched junction bases numbered 11, after V lost 9 bases and J lost 5 bases. Germline V gene data show CDR1 as SGHRS and CDR2 as YFSETQ. This chain's CDR3 is CANLGQSRNEQYF. The CDR3 nucleotides read TGCGCCAACCTGGGACAGTCGAGGAACGAGCAGTACTTC.

This chain joins TRBV7-9 and TRBJ2-1; 7 bases agree with TRBD1. V shed 5 bases, J shed 8 bases, and the junction held 12 bases outside the gene matches. From germline, CDR1 is SEHNR and CDR2 FQNEAQ (reference sequence). CDR3 length: 15 residues. The chain's CDR3 is CASSVLPSDRYEQFF. The CDR3 DNA reads TGTGCCAGCAGCGTACTACCGTCGGACAGGTATGAGCAGTTCTTC.